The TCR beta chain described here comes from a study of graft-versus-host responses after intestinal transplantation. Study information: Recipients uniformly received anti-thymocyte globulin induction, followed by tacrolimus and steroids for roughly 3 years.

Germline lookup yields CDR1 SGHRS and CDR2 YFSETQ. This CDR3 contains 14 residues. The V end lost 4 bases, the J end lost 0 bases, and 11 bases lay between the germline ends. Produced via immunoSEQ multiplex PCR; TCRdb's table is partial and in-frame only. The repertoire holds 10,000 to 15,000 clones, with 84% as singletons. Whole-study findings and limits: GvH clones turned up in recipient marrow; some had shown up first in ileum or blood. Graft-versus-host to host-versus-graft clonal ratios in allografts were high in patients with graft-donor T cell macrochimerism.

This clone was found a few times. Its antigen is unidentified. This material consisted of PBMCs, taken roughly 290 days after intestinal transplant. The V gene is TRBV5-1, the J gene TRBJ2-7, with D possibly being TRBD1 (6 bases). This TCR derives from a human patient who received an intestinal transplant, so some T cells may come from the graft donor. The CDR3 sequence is CASSPRTASYEQYF. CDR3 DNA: TGCGCCAGCAGCCCCCGGACAGCCTCCTACGAGCAGTACTTC.